The 21 T cell receptor beta chains below all came from one sample that was sequenced in a study of blood T cell repertoires in COVID-19. Assay used: immunoSEQ multiplex PCR; TCRdb lists only in-frame clones, some missing. The sample records about 350,000 clones, approximately 89% being singletons. The sample comprised peripheral blood. The receptors derive from an older woman with COVID-19, enrolled during active disease.

The gene calls are TRBV5-1 and TRBJ2-2; 7 bases are a match to TRBD2. V lost 2 bases, J lost 0 bases, and 4 bases stayed unmatched. The CDR3 loop spans 16 amino acids. Germline V lookup: CDR1 SGHRS, CDR2 YFSETQ. CDR3 DNA: TGCGCCAGCAGCTTTATGGCGGGGGCGAACACCGGGGAGCTGTTTTTT. It specifies CASSFMAGANTGELFF.

The V call is TRBV7-3, the J call TRBJ2-7; possibly TRBD2 for D (6 bases). The CDR3 loop spans 13 amino acids. Per germline, CDR1 SGHTA and CDR2 FQGTGA. Trimming shortened V by 5 bases and J by 1 base, and 9 bases separated the two germline ends. This chain's CDR3 is CASSRGVSYEQYF. The CDR3 coding sequence is TGTGCCAGCAGCCGCGGGGTTTCCTACGAGCAGTACTTC.

This clone appeared a few times. The V gene is TRBV6-1, the J gene TRBJ1-4, with 7 bases aligning to TRBD1. From germline, CDR1 is MNHNS and CDR2 SASEGT. The V segment lost 2 bases and the J segment 3 bases; nucleotides outside the gene matches: 15. The CDR3 length is 19 residues. CDR3 nucleotides: TGTGCCAGCAGTGAATTCGCACAGGGGATGGGTAGCTCTAATGAAAAACTGTTTTTT. Its translation is CASSEFAQGMGSSNEKLFF.

The rearrangement joins TRBV7-9 to TRBJ1-1; perhaps TRBD1 as D (5 bases). The CDR3 contains 17 residues. The germline gives CDR1 SEHNR, CDR2 FQNEAQ (reference sequence). V dropped 6 bases and J dropped 1 base, with 21 bases sitting between them. This CDR3 reads CASRYVGWGRGNTEAFF. CDR3 DNA: TGTGCCAGCAGATACGTCGGCTGGGGCAGAGGGAACACTGAAGCTTTCTTT.

This clone was recorded once. This chain uses TRBV5-4 with TRBJ2-1, with D uncertain. CDR3 length: 14 residues. V gave up 0 bases and J gave up 4 bases, with 8 bases separating them. CDR1 is SGHNT and CDR2 is YYREEE in the germline V gene (reference sequence). In DNA form, the CDR3 reads TGTGCCAGCAGCTTGGTTTCCAAATACAATGAGCAGTTCTTC. Translated, it gives CASSLVSKYNEQFF. Together with reference TRBV5-4 and TRBJ2-1, the CDR3 gives the full variable domain: ETGVTQSPTHLIKTRGQQVTLRCSSQSGHNTVSWYQQALGQGPQFIFQYYREEENGRGNFPPRFSGLQFPNYSSELNVNALELDDSALYLCASSLVSKYNEQFFGPGTRLTVL.

This clone occurred many times. The chain has TRBV18 and TRBJ2-5, with 8 bases aligning to TRBD2. The CDR3 covers 15 residues. V shed 3 bases and J 4 bases; nucleotides not matched to a gene: 7. Germline CDR1 is KGHSH and CDR2 is LQKENI. The CDR3: CASSPSGGTGETQYF. The CDR3 nucleotides read TGTGCCAGCTCACCGAGCGGGGGAACGGGAGAGACCCAGTACTTC.

The chain links TRBV2 to TRBJ1-5, with TRBD1 as a possible D gene (5 bases). Germline V lookup: CDR1 SNHLY, CDR2 FYNNEI. The CDR3 consists of 15 residues. V was cut by 4 bases and J by 7 bases, with 17 bases left in between. The CDR3 spells CASSGNRIVKQPQHF. As DNA, the CDR3 is TGTGCCAGCAGTGGGAACAGGATTGTCAAGCAGCCCCAGCATTTT.

Here the CDR3 reads CASSEISYGGQAAGELFF. The CDR3 DNA is TGTGCCAGCAGTGAAATCTCTTACGGGGGGCAAGCGGCCGGGGAGCTGTTTTTT. The rearrangement joins TRBV2 to TRBJ2-2; D might be TRBD2 (7 bases). The CDR3 has 18 residues. Germline CDR1 is SNHLY and CDR2 is FYNNEI. Trimming removed 2 bases from V and 6 bases from J, with 22 bases in between. The full variable domain, in which reference TRBV2 and TRBJ2-2 provide the parts outside the CDR3, is EPEVTQTPSHQVTQMGQEVILRCVPISNHLYFYWYRQILGQKVEFLVSFYNNEISEKSEIFDDQFSVERPDGSNFTLKIRSTKLEDSAMYFCASSEISYGGQAAGELFFGEGSRLTVL.

This chain uses TRBV14 with TRBJ1-2; possible D gene TRBD1, 5 bases. Germline-derived CDR1 and CDR2 are SGHDN and FVKESK. V was shortened by 4 bases and J by 4 bases, with 7 bases between the two germline ends. There are 12 residues in the CDR3. The CDR3 here is CASSPGFYGYTF. The CDR3 DNA reads as TGTGCCAGCAGCCCAGGGTTCTATGGCTACACCTTC.

This chain joins TRBV6-6 and TRBJ2-1; TRBD2 matches at 9 bases. CDR1 and CDR2 from the germline V gene are MNHNY and SVGAGI (reference sequence). V lost 6 bases, J lost 6 bases, and 12 bases stayed unmatched. This CDR3 is 16 amino acids long. The CDR3 region is CASSPPGRGGFNEQFF. For the CDR3, the DNA is TGTGCCAGCAGCCCACCCGGGCGGGGGGGGTTCAATGAGCAGTTCTTC.

J is TRBJ1-5 and V is TRBV5-5; D remains unclear. The CDR3 extends over 16 amino acids. Germline V CDR1 and CDR2: SGHKS, YYEKEE (reference sequence). V lost 4 bases and J 7 bases, leaving 21 bases between the germline ends. DNA of the CDR3: TGTGCCAGCAGCATGCGGGTTACCACCCCCGGCCAGCCCCAGCATTTT. Its translation: CASSMRVTTPGQPQHF. The variable domain in full, completed from reference TRBV5-5 and TRBJ1-5, reads DAGVTQSPTHLIKTRGQQVTLRCSPISGHKSVSWYQQVLGQGPQFIFQYYEKEERGRGNFPDRFSARQFPNYSSELNVNALLLGDSALYLCASSMRVTTPGQPQHFGDGTRLSIL.

This sequence joins TRBV5-1 and TRBJ1-2, with D uncertain. Germline CDR1 SGHRS, CDR2 YFSETQ. V was shortened by 5 bases and J by 4 bases, with 9 bases between the two germline ends. The CDR3 sequence is 12 residues long. The CDR3 DNA reads TGCGCCAGCAGTCCGGGGTCCTATGGCTACACCTTC. Its protein product is CASSPGSYGYTF.

The chain is built from TRBV2 and TRBJ2-1; TRBD1 agrees at 9 bases. This CDR3 contains 13 residues. V gave up 6 bases and J gave up 6 bases; unmatched junction bases: 3. Per germline, CDR1 SNHLY and CDR2 FYNNEI. CDR3 nucleotides: TGTGCCAGCAGCCTGACAGGGGGCAATGAGCAGTTCTTC. It yields the protein CASSLTGGNEQFF.

The V call is TRBV19, the J call TRBJ1-3; 7 bases match TRBD1. V was clipped by 5 bases and J by 4 bases; unmatched bases: 8. Per the germline V gene, CDR1 is LNHDA and CDR2 is SQIVND (reference sequence). There are 15 residues in the CDR3. CDR3: CASSATGEAGNTIYF. In nucleotides, the CDR3 is TGTGCCAGTAGTGCAACAGGGGAAGCGGGAAACACCATATATTTT.

This sequence joins TRBV7-2 and TRBJ1-1; 7 positions agree with TRBD1. CDR1 is SGHTA, CDR2 FQGNSA, per germline. The V and J ends lost 8 bases and 5 bases, in that order; junction bases with no gene match: 11. This CDR3 is 14 amino acids long. CDR3 bases: TGTGCCAGCGACAGACAGGGATTGGGGACTGAAGCTTTCTTT. Translation: CASDRQGLGTEAFF. The variable domain in full, completed from reference TRBV7-2 and TRBJ1-1, reads GAGVSQSPSNKVTEKGKDVELRCDPISGHTALYWYRQSLGQGLEFLIYFQGNSAPDKSGLPSDRFSAERTGGSVSTLTIQRTQQEDSAVYLCASDRQGLGTEAFFGQGTRLTVV.

This chain links TRBV19 with TRBJ2-7, with TRBD2 matching 12 bases. Per germline, CDR1 LNHDA and CDR2 SQIVND (reference sequence). Trimming at V came to 5 bases and at J to 2 bases, leaving 4 bases not matched to a gene. CDR3 length: 15 amino acids. CDR3 loop: CASSLTSGGAYEQYF. Written as DNA, the CDR3 is TGTGCCAGTAGTCTGACTAGCGGGGGTGCCTACGAGCAGTACTTC. Using reference TRBV19 and TRBJ2-7 for the parts outside the CDR3, the full variable domain is DGGITQSPKYLFRKEGQNVTLSCEQNLNHDAMYWYRQDPGQGLRLIYYSQIVNDFQKGDIAEGYSVSREKKESFPLTVTSAQKNPTAFYLCASSLTSGGAYEQYFGPGTRLTVT.

The chain joins TRBV7-6 to TRBJ1-5; 10 bases are shared with TRBD1. This CDR3 is 15 amino acids long. Germline V gene lookup returns CDR1 SGHVS and CDR2 FNYEAQ. The trim removed 5 bases at V and 1 base at J, leaving 2 bases unmatched. This chain's CDR3 is CASSPGQGSNQPQHF. The CDR3 DNA sequence: TGTGCCAGCAGCCCGGGACAGGGGAGCAATCAGCCCCAGCATTTT.

This rearrangement joins TRBV7-3 to TRBJ2-5; D is unclear. Trimming removed 3 bases at V and 2 bases at J, with 16 bases between. This CDR3 has 16 residues. The V gene's germline CDR1 is SGHTA and CDR2 FQGTGA. The DNA of the CDR3 is TGTGCCAGCAGCTTGATTAGCCGATTATTACAAGAGACCCAGTACTTC. It specifies CASSLISRLLQETQYF.

This clone came up once. V usage is TRBV6-5 and J usage is TRBJ1-2; maybe TRBD1 (5 bases). V was clipped by 0 bases and J by 7 bases, with 12 bases between them. Germline-derived CDR1 and CDR2 are MNHEY and SVGAGI. This CDR3 is 14 amino acids long. The CDR3 spells CASSYSAQGSGYTF. CDR3 in DNA: TGTGCCAGCAGTTACTCGGCCCAGGGTAGTGGCTACACCTTC.

The chain is built from TRBV15 and TRBJ1-2; D is uncertain. The V end was cut by 0 bases, the J end by 5 bases, with 13 bases between. Germline values: CDR1 LNHNV, CDR2 YYDKDF (reference sequence). This CDR3 has 15 amino acids. This CDR3 reads CATSREGGGGYGYTF. In DNA form, the CDR3 reads TGTGCCACCAGCAGAGAAGGCGGCGGCGGGTATGGCTACACCTTC.

The J gene is TRBJ1-2, the V gene TRBV9; D may be TRBD1 (5 bases). The length of the CDR3 is 16 residues. The germline CDR1 and CDR2 sequences are SGDLS and YYNGEE. V was shortened by 4 bases and J by 0 bases, with 16 bases between the two germline ends. The CDR3 DNA sequence: TGTGCCAGCAGCTCCTCGGGGGGGTGGGCTAACTATGGCTACACCTTC. Its translation: CASSSSGGWANYGYTF.